The 11 T cell receptor beta chains reported below all come from one sample, sequenced in a study of synovial regulatory T cells in juvenile arthritis. Sequencing used immunoSEQ multiplex PCR; TCRdb keeps in-frame clones, though not all of them. The listing contains 7,500 to 10,000 clones. Specimen: Treg cells from blood. Subset: remaining (HLA-DR-negative) circulating blood Treg cells. These receptors came from a donor aged 2-29 years with juvenile idiopathic arthritis.

The chain joins TRBV27 to TRBJ2-6. Germline V gives CDR1 MNHEY, CDR2 SMNVEV (reference sequence). The CDR3 spans 8 residues. DNA is not recorded here. CDR3 loop: CGANVLTF.

V gene TRBV19 combines with J gene TRBJ1-5. The length of the CDR3 is 14 residues. The DNA is not on file. CDR1 is LNHDA and CDR2 is SQIVND in the germline V gene (reference sequence). CDR3 sequence reads: CASSIDQGREPQHF.

J is TRBJ1-2 and V is TRBV5-6. Per germline, CDR1 SGHDT and CDR2 YYEEEE. The CDR3 has 13 residues. No DNA sequence was recorded. The CDR3 sequence: CASSPRVRGGYTF.

The rearrangement joins TRBV11-3 to TRBJ2-1; with no DNA, the TCRdb D assignment of TRBD1 cannot be verified. The germline gives CDR1 SGHNT, CDR2 YENEEA. This CDR3 spans 14 amino acids. The DNA is unrecorded. The CDR3 spells CASSYSGGYNEQFF.

V is TRBV18 and J is TRBJ1-1; TCRdb names TRBD1, which stays unverified in the absence of DNA. Germline assignment: CDR1 KGHSH and CDR2 LQKENI. The CDR3 covers 15 residues. DNA for this receptor is not on file. CDR3 in amino acids: CASSPRDRGFTEAFF.

The chain joins TRBV6-1 to TRBJ2-3; there is no DNA to check the TCRdb D call of TRBD2. There are 15 residues in the CDR3. The nucleotide record is missing. CDR1 is MNHNS and CDR2 is SASEGT in the germline V gene. The CDR3 sequence: CASIPSGRAKDTQYF.

The chain is built from TRBV7-8 and TRBJ1-4. Per the germline V gene, CDR1 is SGHVS and CDR2 is FQNEAQ. CDR3 size: 14 residues. No DNA is given. CDR3 loop: CASSLGAESEKLFF. Combining the CDR3 with reference TRBV7-8 and TRBJ1-4 gives the whole variable domain GAGVSQSPRYKVAKRGQDVALRCDPISGHVSLFWYQQALGQGPEFLTYFQNEAQLDKSGLPSDRFFAERPEGSVSTLKIQRTQQEDSAVYLCASSLGAESEKLFFGSGTQLSVL.

The chain links TRBV18 to TRBJ2-3; the TCRdb D gene call, TRBD1, has no DNA to confirm it. CDR1 is KGHSH and CDR2 is LQKENI in the germline V gene. This CDR3 region has 15 residues. DNA for this receptor is not on file. CDR3 amino acids: CASSPSGQTTDTQYF.

V gene TRBV10-3 combines with J gene TRBJ1-1; TCRdb returns TRBD1, unconfirmable since there is no DNA. The CDR3 runs 14 residues. The coding DNA is unavailable. Germline V gives CDR1 ENHRY, CDR2 SYGVKD. CDR3 sequence reads: CAISAHRGATEAFF.

V and J are TRBV5-6 and TRBJ1-2. The CDR3 is 13 residues long. DNA is not on record. From germline, CDR1 is SGHDT and CDR2 YYEEEE. The CDR3 spells CASSLGQGGGYTF.

This chain uses TRBV19 with TRBJ1-2; the D gene TCRdb calls, TRBD1, cannot be checked with no DNA. Germline values: CDR1 LNHDA, CDR2 SQIVND (reference sequence). The CDR3 has 15 amino acids. Only the protein is on record. The CDR3 is CASSVNRVPNYGYTF.